This TCR beta chain was sequenced during a study of blood T cell repertoires in COVID-19. Authors' methods: The authors estimated nucleated cell counts from reference gene primer amplification. Method: immunoSEQ multiplex PCR; TCRdb's copy keeps in-frame clones and lacks some. That table furnishes V, J and clone size, whereas the DNA furnished D and trimming. Counted here are 200,000 to 250,000 clones, 80% occurring once; the ten biggest clones make up about 4.5%. The CDR3 sequence is 14 residues long. The germline CDR1 and CDR2 sequences are GTSNPN and SVGIG (reference sequence). V lost 4 bases, J lost 1 base, and 5 bases stayed unmatched. Those who participated ranged in age from roughly 18 to 89 years and resided in 20 to 25 US areas. Categorization into cohorts depended on clinical history that participants reported.

The V gene is TRBV30, the J gene TRBJ2-3; 7 positions agree with TRBD2. The sequence was collected from a man aged 30 to 39 with acute COVID-19. The sample was PBMCs or T cells enriched from blood (not recorded which). DNA for the CDR3: TGTGCCTGGAATCGGGGGGTAGGCACAGATACGCAGTATTTT. Translation: CAWNRGVGTDTQYF.